Detailed here is one TCR beta chain. The antigen is undetermined. This sample is drawn from a study of cytomegalovirus exposure and HLA in healthy donors. Study at large: Earlier work reported 117 million unique TCR beta sequences from about 200 million T cells. Regarding the study as a whole: Across HLA loci, a later analysis found differing TCR association rates, with DRB1 most and HLA-C fewest. Solely CMV serostatus was available to characterize immune exposure.

Healthy bone marrow donors made up the donor group. Trimming at V came to 0 bases and at J to 9 bases, leaving 4 bases not matched to a gene. This CDR3 comprises 14 residues. Per the germline V gene, CDR1 is WNHNN and CDR2 is SYGVQD (reference sequence). In the PCR, 60 Vbeta and 13 Jbeta primers were used. Data came from immunoSEQ multiplex PCR; TCRdb stores just in-frame clones and leaves some out. Found here are about 57,000 clones, around 80% of them singletons; the top ten hold about 2.8%. The receptor was isolated from a woman aged 30 to 39 in good health and CMV-seronegative. V and J are TRBV10-1 and TRBJ2-1, with 8 bases that match TRBD1. The sequencing sample was made of PBMCs. In nucleotides, the CDR3 is TGCGCCAGCAGTGAGTCGGAGACAGGGGTTGAGCAGTTCTTC. Its translation: CASSESETGVEQFF.